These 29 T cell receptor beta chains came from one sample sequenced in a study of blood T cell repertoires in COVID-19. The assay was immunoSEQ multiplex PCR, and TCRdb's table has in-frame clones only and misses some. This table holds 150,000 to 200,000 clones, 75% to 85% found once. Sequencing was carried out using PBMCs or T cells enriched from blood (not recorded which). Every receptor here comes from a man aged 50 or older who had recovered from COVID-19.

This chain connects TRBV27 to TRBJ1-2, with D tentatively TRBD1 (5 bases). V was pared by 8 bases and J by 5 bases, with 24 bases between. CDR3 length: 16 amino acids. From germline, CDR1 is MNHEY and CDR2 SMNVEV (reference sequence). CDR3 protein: CASLPRAGSTRYGYTF. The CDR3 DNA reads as TGTGCCAGCTTACCAAGGGCAGGGTCGACCCGGTATGGCTACACCTTC.

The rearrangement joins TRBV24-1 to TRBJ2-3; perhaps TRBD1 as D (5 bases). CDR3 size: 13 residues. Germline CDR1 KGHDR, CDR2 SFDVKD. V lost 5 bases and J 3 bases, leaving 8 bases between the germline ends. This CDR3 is CATSASGTDTQYF. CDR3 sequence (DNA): TGTGCCACCAGTGCTTCAGGGACAGATACGCAGTATTTT.

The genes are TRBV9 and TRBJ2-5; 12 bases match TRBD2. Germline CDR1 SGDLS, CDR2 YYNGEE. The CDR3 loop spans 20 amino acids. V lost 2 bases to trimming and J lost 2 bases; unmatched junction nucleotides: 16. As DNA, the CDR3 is TGTGCCAGCAGCGTGGCTAGCGGGGGGGCCGGGTCGGCCCTGCAAGAGACCCAGTACTTC. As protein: CASSVASGGAGSALQETQYF. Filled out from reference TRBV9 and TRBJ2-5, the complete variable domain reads DSGVTQTPKHLITATGQRVTLRCSPRSGDLSVYWYQQSLDQGLQFLIQYYNGEERAKGNILERFSAQQFPDLHSELNLSSLELGDSALYFCASSVASGGAGSALQETQYFGPGTRLLVL.

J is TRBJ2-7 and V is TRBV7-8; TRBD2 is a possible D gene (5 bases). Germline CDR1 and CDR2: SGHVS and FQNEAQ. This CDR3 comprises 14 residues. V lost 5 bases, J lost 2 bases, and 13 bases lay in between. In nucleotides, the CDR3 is TGTGCCAGCAGCCCGGGGTTAGGCCCCTACGAGCAGTACTTC. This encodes CASSPGLGPYEQYF.

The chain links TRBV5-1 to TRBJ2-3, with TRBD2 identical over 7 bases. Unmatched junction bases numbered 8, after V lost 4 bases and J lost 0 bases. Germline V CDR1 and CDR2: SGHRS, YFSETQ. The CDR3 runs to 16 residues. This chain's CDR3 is CASSPAGVPSTDTQYF. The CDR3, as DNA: TGCGCCAGCAGCCCGGCGGGGGTCCCTAGCACAGATACGCAGTATTTT.

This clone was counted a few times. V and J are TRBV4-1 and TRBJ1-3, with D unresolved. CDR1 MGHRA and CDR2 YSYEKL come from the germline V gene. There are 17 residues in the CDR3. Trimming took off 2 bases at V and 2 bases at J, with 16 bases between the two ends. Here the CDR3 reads CASSQFEVVPAGNTIYF. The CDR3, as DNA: TGCGCCAGCAGCCAATTCGAGGTGGTCCCTGCTGGAAACACCATATATTTT.

This chain's CDR3 is CASSLGRGDYGYTF. CDR3 sequence (DNA): TGTGCCAGCAGCCTGGGGCGGGGGGACTATGGCTACACCTTC. The chain employs TRBV28 and TRBJ1-2; perhaps TRBD1 as D (5 bases). The CDR3 contains 14 residues. Looked up from germline, CDR1 is MDHEN and CDR2 is SYDVKM. V lost 6 bases and J 3 bases, leaving 14 bases between the germline ends.

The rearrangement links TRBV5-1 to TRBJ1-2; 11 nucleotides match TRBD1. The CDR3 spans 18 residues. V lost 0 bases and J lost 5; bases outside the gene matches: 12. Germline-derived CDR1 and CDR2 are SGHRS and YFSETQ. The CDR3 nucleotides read TGCGCCAGCAGCTTGGAGTTCTCTGGACAGGGGGCAGGGTATGGCTACACCTTC. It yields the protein CASSLEFSGQGAGYGYTF.

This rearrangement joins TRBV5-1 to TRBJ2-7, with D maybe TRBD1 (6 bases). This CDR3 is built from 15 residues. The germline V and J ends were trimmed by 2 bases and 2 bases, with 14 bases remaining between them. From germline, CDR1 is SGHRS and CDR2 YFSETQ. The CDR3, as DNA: TGCGCCAGCAGCTTACAGGGTCCCTCGACCTACGAGCAGTACTTC. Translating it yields CASSLQGPSTYEQYF.

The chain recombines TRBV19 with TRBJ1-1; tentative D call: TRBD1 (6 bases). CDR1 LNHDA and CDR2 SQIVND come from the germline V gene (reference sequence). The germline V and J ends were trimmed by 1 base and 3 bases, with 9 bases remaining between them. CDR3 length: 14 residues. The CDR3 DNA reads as TGTGCCAGTAGTATAGGACAGGTTCACACTGAAGCTTTCTTT. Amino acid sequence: CASSIGQVHTEAFF.

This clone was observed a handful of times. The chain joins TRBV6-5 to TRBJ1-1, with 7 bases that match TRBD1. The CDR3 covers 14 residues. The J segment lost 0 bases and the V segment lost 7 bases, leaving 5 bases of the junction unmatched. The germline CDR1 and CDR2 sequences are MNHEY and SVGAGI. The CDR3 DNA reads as TGTGCCAGCAATCAGGGGGAAGTGAACACTGAAGCTTTCTTT. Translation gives CASNQGEVNTEAFF.

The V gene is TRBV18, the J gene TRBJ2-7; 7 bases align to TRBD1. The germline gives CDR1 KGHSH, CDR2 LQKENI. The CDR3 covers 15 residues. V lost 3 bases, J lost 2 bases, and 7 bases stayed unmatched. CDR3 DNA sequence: TGTGCCAGCTCACCCTCCGGGCAGGGGGCCTACGAGCAGTACTTC. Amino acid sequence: CASSPSGQGAYEQYF. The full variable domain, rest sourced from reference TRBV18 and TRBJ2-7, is NAGVMQNPRHLVRRRGQEARLRCSPMKGHSHVYWYRQLPEEGLKFMVYLQKENIIDESGMPKERFSAEFPKEGPSILRIQQVVRGDSAAYFCASSPSGQGAYEQYFGPGTRLTVT.

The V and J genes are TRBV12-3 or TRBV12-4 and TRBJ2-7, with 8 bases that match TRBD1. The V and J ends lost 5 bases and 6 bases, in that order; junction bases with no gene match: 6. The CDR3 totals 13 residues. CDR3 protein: CASSGQGSVEQYF. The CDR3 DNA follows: TGTGCCAGCAGTGGACAGGGTTCCGTCGAGCAGTACTTC.

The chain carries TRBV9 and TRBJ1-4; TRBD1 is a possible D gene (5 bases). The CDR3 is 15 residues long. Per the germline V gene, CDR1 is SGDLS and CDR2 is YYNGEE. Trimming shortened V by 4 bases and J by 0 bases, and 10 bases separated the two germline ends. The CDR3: CASSPQGATNEKLFF. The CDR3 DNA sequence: TGTGCCAGCAGCCCTCAGGGCGCAACTAATGAAAAACTGTTTTTT.

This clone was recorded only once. The CDR3, as DNA: TGTGCCAGCAGCTCGGGACAGGGGTGGACTGAAGCTTTCTTT. Protein product: CASSSGQGWTEAFF. J is TRBJ1-1 and V is TRBV7-9, with 10 positions matching TRBD1. CDR1 is SEHNR and CDR2 is FQNEAQ in the germline V gene (reference sequence). The CDR3 runs 14 residues. With V trimmed by 4 bases and J by 5 bases, 4 bases remained unmatched.

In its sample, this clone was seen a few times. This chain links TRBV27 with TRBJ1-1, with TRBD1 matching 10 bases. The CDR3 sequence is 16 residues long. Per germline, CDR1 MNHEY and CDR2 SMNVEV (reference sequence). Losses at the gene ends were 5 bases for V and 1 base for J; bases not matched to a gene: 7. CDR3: CASSHGQGGPNTEAFF. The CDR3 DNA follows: TGTGCCAGCAGTCACGGACAGGGGGGCCCGAACACTGAAGCTTTCTTT.

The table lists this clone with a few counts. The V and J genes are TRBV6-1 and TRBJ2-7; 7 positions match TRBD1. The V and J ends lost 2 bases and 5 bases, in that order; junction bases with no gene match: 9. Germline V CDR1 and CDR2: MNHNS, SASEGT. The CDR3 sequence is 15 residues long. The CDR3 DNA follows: TGTGCCAGCAGTGAACGGGCAGGGGGTTCCCACGAGCAGTACTTC. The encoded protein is CASSERAGGSHEQYF.

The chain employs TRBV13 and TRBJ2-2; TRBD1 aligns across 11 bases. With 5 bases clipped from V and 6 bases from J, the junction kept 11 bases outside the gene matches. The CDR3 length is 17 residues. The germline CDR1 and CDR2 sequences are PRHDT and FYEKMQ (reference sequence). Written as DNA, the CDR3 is TGTGCCAGCAGCACCCGGACAGGGGGCGTAGAGGCCGGGGAGCTGTTTTTT. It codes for CASSTRTGGVEAGELFF.

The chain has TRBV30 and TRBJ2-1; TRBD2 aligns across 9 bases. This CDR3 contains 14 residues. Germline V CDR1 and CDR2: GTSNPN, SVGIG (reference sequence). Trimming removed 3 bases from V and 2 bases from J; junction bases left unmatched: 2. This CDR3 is CAWRVAGAYNEQFF. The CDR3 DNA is TGTGCCTGGAGGGTAGCGGGGGCCTACAATGAGCAGTTCTTC.

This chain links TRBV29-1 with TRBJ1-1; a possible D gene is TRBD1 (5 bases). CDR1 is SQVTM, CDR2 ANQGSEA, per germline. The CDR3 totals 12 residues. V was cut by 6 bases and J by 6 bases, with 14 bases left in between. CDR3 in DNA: TGCAGCGTGAATGGGGCTATCCCTGAAGCTTTCTTT. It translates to CSVNGAIPEAFF.

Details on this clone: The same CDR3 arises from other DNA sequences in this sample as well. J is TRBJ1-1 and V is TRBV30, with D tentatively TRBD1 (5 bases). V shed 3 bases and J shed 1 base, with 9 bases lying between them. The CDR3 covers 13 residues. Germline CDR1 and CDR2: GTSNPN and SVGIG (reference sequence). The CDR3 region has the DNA TGTGCCTGGAGCCGGCAGGGGAACACTGAAGCTTTCTTT. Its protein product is CAWSRQGNTEAFF.

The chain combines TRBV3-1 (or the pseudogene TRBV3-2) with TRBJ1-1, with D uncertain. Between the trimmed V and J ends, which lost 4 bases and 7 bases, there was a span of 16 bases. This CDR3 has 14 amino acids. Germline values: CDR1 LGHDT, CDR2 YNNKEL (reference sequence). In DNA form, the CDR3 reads TGTGCCAGCAGCCCCCATGAGGGTTCTGGTGAAGCTTTCTTT. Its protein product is CASSPHEGSGEAFF.

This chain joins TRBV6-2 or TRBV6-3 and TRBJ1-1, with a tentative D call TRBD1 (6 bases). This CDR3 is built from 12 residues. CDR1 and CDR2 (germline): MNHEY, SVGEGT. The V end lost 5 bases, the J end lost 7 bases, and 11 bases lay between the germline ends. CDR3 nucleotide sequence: TGTGCCAGCAGTAAGGGGGGGATTGAAGCTTTCTTT. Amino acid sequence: CASSKGGIEAFF.

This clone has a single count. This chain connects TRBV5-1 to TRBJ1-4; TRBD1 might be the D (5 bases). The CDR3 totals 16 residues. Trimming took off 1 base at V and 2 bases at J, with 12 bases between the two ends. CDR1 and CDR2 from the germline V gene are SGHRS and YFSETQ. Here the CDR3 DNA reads TGCGCCAGCAGCTTGTCCAGGGTGTCGACTAATGAAAAACTGTTTTTT. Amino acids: CASSLSRVSTNEKLFF.

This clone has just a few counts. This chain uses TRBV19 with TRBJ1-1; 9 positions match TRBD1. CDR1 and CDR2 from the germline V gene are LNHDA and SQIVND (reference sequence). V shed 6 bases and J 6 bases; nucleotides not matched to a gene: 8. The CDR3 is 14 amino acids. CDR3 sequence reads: CASRLDRGRAEAFF. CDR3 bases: TGTGCCAGTAGACTGGACAGGGGCCGGGCTGAAGCTTTCTTT.

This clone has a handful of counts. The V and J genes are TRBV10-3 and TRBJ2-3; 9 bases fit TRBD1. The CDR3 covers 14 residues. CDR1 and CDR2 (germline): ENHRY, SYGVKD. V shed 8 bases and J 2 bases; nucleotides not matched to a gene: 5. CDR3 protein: CAISQGAFTDTQYF. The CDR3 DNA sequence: TGTGCCATCTCACAGGGGGCCTTCACAGATACGCAGTATTTT.

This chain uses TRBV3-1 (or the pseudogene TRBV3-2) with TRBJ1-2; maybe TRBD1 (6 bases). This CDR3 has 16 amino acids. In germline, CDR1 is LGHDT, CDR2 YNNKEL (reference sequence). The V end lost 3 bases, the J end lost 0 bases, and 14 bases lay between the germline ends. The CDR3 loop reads CASSHPGQRTNYGYTF. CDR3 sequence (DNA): TGTGCCAGCAGCCATCCCGGACAGAGAACTAACTATGGCTACACCTTC.

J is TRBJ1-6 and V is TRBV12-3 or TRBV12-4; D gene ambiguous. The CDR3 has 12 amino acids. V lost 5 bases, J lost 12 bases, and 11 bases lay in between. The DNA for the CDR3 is TGTGCCAGCAGTCCGGGCGGGGTACCCCTCCACTTT. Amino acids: CASSPGGVPLHF.

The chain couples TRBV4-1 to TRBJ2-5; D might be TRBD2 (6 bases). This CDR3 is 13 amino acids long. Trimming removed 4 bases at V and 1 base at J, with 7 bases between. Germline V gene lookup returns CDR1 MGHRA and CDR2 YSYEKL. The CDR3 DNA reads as TGCGCCAGCAGCCGGAGGGCCCAAGAGACCCAGTACTTC. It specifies CASSRRAQETQYF.